The present T cell receptor (beta chain) was sequenced within a study of cytomegalovirus exposure and HLA in healthy donors. Background on the study: Drawn from HLA-typed donors, 80 million to 100 million unique TCRs were held in an early data release. Findings and limits, study-wide: Reports indicate that TCR beta sequences accurately predicted the HLA-A and HLA-B alleles of most subjects.

The PCR had 60 Vbeta and 13 Jbeta primers. Sequencing was performed with immunoSEQ multiplex PCR; in TCRdb, only in-frame clones are kept and a portion is missing. The sample has 100,000 to 150,000 clones, around three fifths seen once. As concerns this clone: The target antigen is unknown.

The CDR3 sequence is 15 residues long. From germline, CDR1 is MNHEY and CDR2 SVGAGI. The trim removed 6 bases at V and 1 base at J, leaving 4 bases unmatched. Sequences were obtained from PBMCs. The chain is built from TRBV6-5 and TRBJ2-2; 8 bases align to TRBD1. The receptor was derived from a woman in her thirties or forties in good health and CMV-seropositive. CDR3 bases: TGTGCCAGCAGCCCCGGGACAGGGAACACCGGGGAGCTGTTTTTT. This encodes CASSPGTGNTGELFF.